The present TCR beta chain was sequenced within a study of CD8 T cells in Susac syndrome. Looked up from germline, CDR1 is SGHDT and CDR2 is YYEEEE. This CDR3 has 12 amino acids. V shed 0 bases and J shed 10 bases, with 8 bases lying between them. Random hexamers were used to reverse transcribe the RNA input (about 0.5 to 1 ug). One entry per CDR3 protein, called by TCRdb with MiXCR from the immunoSEQ multiplex PCR reads. In the table there are about 130,000 distinct CDR3 sequences, about 95% of which are singletons. This chain uses TRBV5-6 with TRBJ2-1; no firm D call. Material: CD8+ T cells from PBMCs. The sequence came from a human donor with Susac syndrome. The CDR3 DNA reads TGTGCCAGCAGCTTGGACCTTTCCGAGCAGTTCTTC. It is translated as CASSLDLSEQFF.